The clone carrying this T cell receptor beta chain has ten or more counts. The missing CDR3 end, 3 residues past where the read stops, is filled in from the germline J gene. The data stem from a study of T cell clonality in common variable immunodeficiency. Donors gave about 5 to 9 ml heparinized peripheral whole blood. Germline values: CDR1 MGHRA, CDR2 YSYEKL. CDR3 length: 16 amino acids. Trimming took 3 bases from V and 4 from J; bases not matched to a gene: 8. The assay was immunoSEQ multiplex PCR, and TCRdb's table has in-frame clones only and misses some. The sample is made up of about 35,000 clones, none counted only once.

Sequenced sample: peripheral blood mononuclear cells. This TCR was recovered from a person aged 18-70 years in good health. The chain is built from TRBV4-1 and TRBJ1-5, with 8 bases that match TRBD1. The CDR3 bases that were read are TGCGCCAGCAGCCACGGTCCGGGACAGGAGAATCAGCCC. Amino acid sequence: CASSHGPGQENQP. The CDR3 in its entirety is CASSHGPGQENQPQHF.